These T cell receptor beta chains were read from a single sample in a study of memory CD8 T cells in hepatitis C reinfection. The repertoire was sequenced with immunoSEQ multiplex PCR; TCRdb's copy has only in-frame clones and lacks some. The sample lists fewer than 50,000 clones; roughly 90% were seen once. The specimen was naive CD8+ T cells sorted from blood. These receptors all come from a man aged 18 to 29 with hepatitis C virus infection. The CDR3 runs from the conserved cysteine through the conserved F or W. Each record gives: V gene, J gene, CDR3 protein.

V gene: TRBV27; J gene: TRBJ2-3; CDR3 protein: CASSLSSSTDTQYF
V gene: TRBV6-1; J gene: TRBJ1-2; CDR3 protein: CASILTGISAGYTF
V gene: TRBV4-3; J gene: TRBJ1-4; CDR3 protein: CASSQGQGGEKLFF
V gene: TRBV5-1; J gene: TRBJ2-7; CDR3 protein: CASSLDSPWEQYF
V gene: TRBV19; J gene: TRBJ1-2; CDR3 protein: CASSRPDRSYGYTF
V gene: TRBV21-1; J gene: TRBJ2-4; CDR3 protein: CASSKDGQRESKNIQYF
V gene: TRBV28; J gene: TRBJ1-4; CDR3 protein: CASSPRGVGVELFF
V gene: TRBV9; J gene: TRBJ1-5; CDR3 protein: CASSEAGNQPQHF
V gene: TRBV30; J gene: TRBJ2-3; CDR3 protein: CAWSAAGSTDTQYF
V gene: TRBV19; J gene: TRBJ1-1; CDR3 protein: CASSRGTGVSTEAFF
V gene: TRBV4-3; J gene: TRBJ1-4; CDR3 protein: CASSQDAGSSEKLFF
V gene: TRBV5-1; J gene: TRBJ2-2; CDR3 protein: CASSLQGPDTGELFF
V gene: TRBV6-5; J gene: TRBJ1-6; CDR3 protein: CASSYGGQSYNSPLHF
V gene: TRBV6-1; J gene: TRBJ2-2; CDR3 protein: CASSDLLGTATDPNTGELFF
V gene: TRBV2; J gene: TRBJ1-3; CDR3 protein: CASSYGNTIYF
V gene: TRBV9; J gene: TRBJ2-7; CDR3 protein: CASSQGSVLAGGTYEQYF
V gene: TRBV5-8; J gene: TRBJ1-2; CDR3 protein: CASSPPTGEGLFYGYTF
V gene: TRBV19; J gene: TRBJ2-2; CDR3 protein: CASSMMAANTGELFF
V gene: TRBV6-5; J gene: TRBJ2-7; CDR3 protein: CASSYWQGEIYEQYF
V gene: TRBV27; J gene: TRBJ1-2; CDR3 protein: CASRLQGALNGYTF
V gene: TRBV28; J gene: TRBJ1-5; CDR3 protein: CASRPNQGSNQPQHF
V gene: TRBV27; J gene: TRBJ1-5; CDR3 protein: CASSLSGQSQPQHF
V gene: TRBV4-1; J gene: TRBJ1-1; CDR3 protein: CASSQVGAIEAFF
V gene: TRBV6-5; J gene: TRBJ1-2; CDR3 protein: CASSLGTGVGYTF
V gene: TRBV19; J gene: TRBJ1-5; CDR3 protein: CASSSGVNQPQHF
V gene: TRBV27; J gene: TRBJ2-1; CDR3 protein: CANTSGSSYNEQFF
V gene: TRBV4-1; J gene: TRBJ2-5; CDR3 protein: CASSQVAGPETQYF
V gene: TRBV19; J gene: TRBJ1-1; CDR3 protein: CASTHNPSPRNTEAFF
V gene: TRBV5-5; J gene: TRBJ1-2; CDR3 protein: CASSFATVNYGYTF
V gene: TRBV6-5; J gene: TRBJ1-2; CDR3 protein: CASSYSAGADYGYTF
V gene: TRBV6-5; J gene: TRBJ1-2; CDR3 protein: CASSYSGDRHYGYTF
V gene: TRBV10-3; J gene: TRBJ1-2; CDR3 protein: CAIKDGGANYGYTF
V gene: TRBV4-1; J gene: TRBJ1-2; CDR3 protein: CASSQAGSNYGYTF
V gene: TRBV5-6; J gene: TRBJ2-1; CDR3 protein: CASSWGDSYNEQFF
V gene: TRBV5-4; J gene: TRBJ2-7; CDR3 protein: CASSAGTGSYEQYF
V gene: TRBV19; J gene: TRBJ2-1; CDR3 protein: CASTPGGLSYNEQFF
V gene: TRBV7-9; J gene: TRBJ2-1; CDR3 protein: CASSLQGAPMDEQFF
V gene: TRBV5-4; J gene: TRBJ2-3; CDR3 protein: CASSGGGPGVDTQYF
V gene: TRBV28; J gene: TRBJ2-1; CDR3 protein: CASGLADYNEQFF
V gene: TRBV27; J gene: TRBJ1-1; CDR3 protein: CASSLSGGNTEAFF
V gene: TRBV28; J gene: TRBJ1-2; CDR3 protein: CASSLTGNGGVGYTF
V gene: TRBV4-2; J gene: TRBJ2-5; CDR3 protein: CASSQGDRNQETQYF
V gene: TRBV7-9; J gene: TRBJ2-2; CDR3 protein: CASSFRRKELFF